Shown below are 2 T cell receptor beta chains from a single sample sequenced in a study of chemoradiotherapy in HPV16-positive cancers. Data came from immunoSEQ multiplex PCR; TCRdb stores just in-frame clones and leaves some out. The data hold some 30,000 clones, with more than 80% observed a single time. The specimen was blood, collected from a patient who underwent chemoradiotherapy. The origin of the receptors is a human donor with HPV-associated anogenital cancer.

The genes are TRBV5-1 and TRBJ2-3; D could derive from TRBD1 or TRBD2 (5 bases each). This CDR3 has 14 residues. Germline CDR1 SGHRS, CDR2 YFSETQ. V was cut by 4 bases and J by 7 bases, with 16 bases left in between. CDR3 DNA: TGCGCCAGCAGCCGGGGTGGGGCTGGGCATACGCAGTATTTT. Protein product: CASSRGGAGHTQYF.

The J gene is TRBJ2-5, the V gene TRBV2; D is possibly TRBD2 (6 bases). In germline, CDR1 is SNHLY, CDR2 FYNNEI. Trimming cost V 4 bases and J 9 bases, with 9 bases left between them. The CDR3 runs 11 residues. The CDR3 region is CASSARGPQYF. In DNA form, the CDR3 reads TGTGCCAGCAGTGCGCGGGGCCCCCAGTACTTC.